The 3 T cell receptor beta chains presented below share a single source sample, sequenced in a study of blood T cells in healthy people across ages. Through a sample-barcoded 5' primer and a J-beta primer mix, a second PCR was run for roughly 7 to 11 cycles. TCRdb used MiXCR to reprocess the 5' RACE reads, holding one entry per CDR3 protein. Among roughly 640,000 distinct CDR3 sequences listed, around 31% were seen once. Input material: blood. The source of these receptors is a woman over 75 in good health.

The chain couples TRBV10-1 to TRBJ2-3; 8 bases align to TRBD2. V trimming: 6 bases; J trimming: 2 bases; junction bases outside the gene matches: 16. The CDR3 contains 18 residues. The V gene's germline CDR1 is WNHNN and CDR2 SYGVQD (reference sequence). The CDR3 DNA follows: TGCGCCAGCAGCCCGGGACTAGAAATGGGGTGGGACACAGATACGCAGTATTTT. It is translated as CASSPGLEMGWDTDTQYF.

This chain connects TRBV7-9 to TRBJ1-4, with a possible D match to TRBD1 (6 bases). Between the trimmed V and J ends, which lost 1 base and 11 bases, there was a span of 17 bases. CDR3 length: 15 amino acids. Germline V gives CDR1 SEHNR, CDR2 FQNEAQ (reference sequence). The CDR3 is CASSLVGGPGEKLFF. The DNA of the CDR3 is TGTGCCAGCAGCTTAGTCGGGGGGCCGGGCGAGAAACTGTTTTTT.

This clonotype appeared many times. The J gene is TRBJ2-3, the V gene TRBV6-6, with D possibly matching TRBD2 (6 bases). This CDR3 has 13 amino acids. CDR1 MNHNY and CDR2 SVGAGI come from the germline V gene (reference sequence). Trimming cost V 7 bases and J 6 bases, with 14 bases left between them. The CDR3 nucleotides read TGTGCCAGCACCCTGCGAGGAGGGGATACGCAGTATTTT. This codes for CASTLRGGDTQYF.